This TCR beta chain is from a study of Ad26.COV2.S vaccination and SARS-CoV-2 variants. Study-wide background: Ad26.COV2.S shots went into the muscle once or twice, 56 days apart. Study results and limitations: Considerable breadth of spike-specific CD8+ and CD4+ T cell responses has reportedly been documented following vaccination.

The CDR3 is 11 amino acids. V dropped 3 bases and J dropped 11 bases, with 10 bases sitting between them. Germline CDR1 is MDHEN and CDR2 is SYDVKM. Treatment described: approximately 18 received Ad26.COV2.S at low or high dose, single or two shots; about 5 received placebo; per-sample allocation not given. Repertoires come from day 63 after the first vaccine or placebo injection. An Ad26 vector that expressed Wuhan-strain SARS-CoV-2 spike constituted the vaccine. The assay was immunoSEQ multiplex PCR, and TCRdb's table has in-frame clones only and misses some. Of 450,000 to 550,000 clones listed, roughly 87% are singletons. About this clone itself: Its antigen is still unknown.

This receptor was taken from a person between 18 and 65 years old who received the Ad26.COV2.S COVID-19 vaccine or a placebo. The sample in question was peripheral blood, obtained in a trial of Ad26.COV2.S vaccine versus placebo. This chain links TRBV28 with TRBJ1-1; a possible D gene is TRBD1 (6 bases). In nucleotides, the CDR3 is TGTGCCAGCAGTTTGTGGGGGCTTGCTTTCTTT. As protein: CASSLWGLAFF.